Below are 20 T cell receptor beta chains sequenced from a single sample in a study of T cell responses to AZD1222 COVID-19 vaccine. The protocol was immunoSEQ multiplex PCR, while the TCRdb copy is restricted to in-frame clones and leaves out a portion. This sample yields about 86,000 clones, of which almost 80% are seen a single time; roughly 21% belongs to the top ten. Specimen: peripheral blood, collected on day 0 of AZD1222 vaccination. These receptors all stem from an adult in good health.

This clone was counted a few times. The chain couples TRBV19 to TRBJ2-3, with TRBD1 identical over 7 bases. After removal of 3 bases from V and 5 bases from J, the junction contained 8 bases not matched to a gene. Germline assignment: CDR1 LNHDA and CDR2 SQIVND (reference sequence). The CDR3 sequence is 15 residues long. The CDR3: CASSIGDREVDTQYF. DNA for the CDR3: TGTGCCAGTAGTATTGGAGACAGGGAAGTAGATACGCAGTATTTT.

The chain is built from TRBV7-2 and TRBJ1-2; D is undetermined. CDR1 and CDR2 from the germline V gene are SGHTA and FQGNSA. This CDR3 contains 14 residues. The ends were cut back, 1 base at V and 3 bases at J, with 9 bases in the middle. CDR3 nucleotides: TGTGCCAGCAGCTTAGTACAGACCTACTATGGCTACACCTTC. It specifies CASSLVQTYYGYTF.

The CDR3 reads CASSVSQGDVTEAFF. CDR3 in DNA: TGTGCCAGCAGCGTCTCACAGGGGGATGTCACTGAAGCTTTCTTT. The rearrangement uses TRBV9 and TRBJ1-1; 8 bases are a match to TRBD1. The CDR3 runs 15 residues. The V gene's germline CDR1 is SGDLS and CDR2 YYNGEE. The J segment lost 4 bases and the V segment lost 2 bases, leaving 7 bases of the junction unmatched.

The chain is built from TRBV2 and TRBJ1-5; D might be TRBD1 (6 bases). The germline CDR1 and CDR2 sequences are SNHLY and FYNNEI. The germline V and J ends were trimmed by 7 bases and 5 bases, with 18 bases remaining between them. This CDR3 comprises 15 residues. The CDR3 loop is CASTPTGGADQPQHF. The CDR3 bases are TGTGCCAGCACTCCCACGGGGGGCGCGGATCAGCCCCAGCATTTT.

The J gene is TRBJ2-5, the V gene TRBV7-8, with 7 nucleotides matching TRBD2. The CDR3 length is 14 residues. Germline CDR1 and CDR2: SGHVS and FQNEAQ. J gave up 3 bases and V 5 bases, and 6 bases lay outside the gene matches. The CDR3 nucleotides read TGTGCCAGCAGCCCAAAGACTAGCAAAGAGACCCAGTACTTC. This encodes CASSPKTSKETQYF.

The chain recombines TRBV2 with TRBJ2-3, with 7 bases lining up with TRBD2. The CDR3 has 15 amino acids. Unmatched junction bases numbered 11, after V lost 7 bases and J lost 4 bases. From germline, CDR1 is SNHLY and CDR2 FYNNEI. This CDR3 reads CASIPVAGRADTQYF. The CDR3 region has the DNA TGTGCCAGCATCCCTGTAGCAGGGAGGGCAGATACGCAGTATTTT.

The chain carries TRBV2 and TRBJ2-2; 8 positions agree with TRBD1. The germline gives CDR1 SNHLY, CDR2 FYNNEI. After removal of 4 bases from V and 6 bases from J, the junction contained 10 bases not matched to a gene. CDR3 length: 16 residues. CDR3 region: CASSARDRPISGELFF. As DNA, the CDR3 is TGTGCCAGCAGTGCTCGGGACAGGCCCATTTCCGGGGAGCTGTTTTTT. The variable domain in full, with the rest retrieved from reference TRBV2 and TRBJ2-2, is EPEVTQTPSHQVTQMGQEVILRCVPISNHLYFYWYRQILGQKVEFLVSFYNNEISEKSEIFDDQFSVERPDGSNFTLKIRSTKLEDSAMYFCASSARDRPISGELFFGEGSRLTVL.

The chain links TRBV28 to TRBJ2-4; D gene uncertain. V was trimmed by 4 bases and J by 0 bases, leaving 13 bases between them. The CDR3 is made up of 16 amino acids. Germline V gene sequence: CDR1 MDHEN, CDR2 SYDVKM. The CDR3 nucleotides read TGTGCCAGCAGTTCAGTTGCGCGGTTAGCCAAAAACATTCAGTACTTC. This translates into CASSSVARLAKNIQYF.

V gene TRBV9 combines with J gene TRBJ2-7; perhaps TRBD2 as D (6 bases). Per the germline V gene, CDR1 is SGDLS and CDR2 is YYNGEE. V was clipped by 4 bases and J by 1 base, with 15 bases between them. The CDR3 is 15 residues long. CDR3 protein: CASSPPGGASYEQYF. The CDR3 DNA follows: TGTGCCAGCAGCCCCCCCGGCGGGGCTTCCTACGAGCAGTACTTC.

The genes are TRBV6-1 and TRBJ1-5, with D unclear. In germline, CDR1 is MNHNS, CDR2 SASEGT. V gave up 1 base and J gave up 4 bases, with 14 bases separating them. The CDR3 sequence is 16 residues long. CDR3 sequence reads: CASSEGGSSPNQPQHF. The CDR3 nucleotides are TGTGCCAGCAGTGAAGGTGGATCGAGCCCTAATCAGCCCCAGCATTTT.

The chain is built from TRBV7-9 and TRBJ1-1; 12 nucleotides line up with TRBD1. Germline values: CDR1 SEHNR, CDR2 FQNEAQ (reference sequence). V dropped 5 bases and J dropped 11; count of bases not matched to a gene: 15. This CDR3 has 16 amino acids. DNA of the CDR3: TGTGCCAGCAGCCCAAGGCGGGACAGGGGGCGTGGGGAGGCTTTCTTT. Protein product: CASSPRRDRGRGEAFF.

The CDR3 region is CAISGGLVLTF. The CDR3 DNA reads as TGTGCCATCAGTGGGGGGCTCGTCCTGACTTTC. J is TRBJ2-6 and V is TRBV10-3; perhaps TRBD1 as D (6 bases). V was trimmed by 4 bases and J by 12 bases, leaving 7 bases between them. The CDR3 contains 11 residues. Germline V gene data show CDR1 as ENHRY and CDR2 as SYGVKD.

This chain links TRBV30 with TRBJ1-5; maybe TRBD1 (5 bases). Trimming took 0 bases from V and 0 from J, leaving 9 bases between them. Per the germline V gene, CDR1 is GTSNPN and CDR2 is SVGIG (reference sequence). The CDR3 runs to 15 residues. The CDR3 bases are TGTGCCTGGAGTGTGTTGGGGGATAGCAATCAGCCCCAGCATTTT. Encoded protein: CAWSVLGDSNQPQHF. Filled out from reference TRBV30 and TRBJ1-5, the complete variable domain reads SQTIHQWPATLVQPVGSPLSLECTVEGTSNPNLYWYRQAAGRGLQLLFYSVGIGQISSEVPQNLSASRPQDRQFILSSKKLLLSDSGFYLCAWSVLGDSNQPQHFGDGTRLSIL.

The gene calls are TRBV3-1 (or the pseudogene TRBV3-2) and TRBJ2-7, with 9 positions matching TRBD2. V lost 2 bases, J lost 3 bases, and 5 bases stayed unmatched. CDR1 is LGHDT, CDR2 YNNKEL, per germline (reference sequence). CDR3 length: 15 residues. In DNA, the CDR3 is TGTGCCAGCAGCCAAATCGGTAGCGGGAGCTACGAGCAGTACTTC. Protein product: CASSQIGSGSYEQYF.

V gene TRBV4-1 combines with J gene TRBJ2-2; D possibly corresponds to TRBD1 (5 bases). The CDR3 extends over 14 amino acids. V was clipped by 4 bases and J by 7 bases, with 13 bases between them. In germline, CDR1 is MGHRA, CDR2 YSYEKL. CDR3 region: CASSLEQARGELFF. CDR3 nucleotide sequence: TGCGCCAGCAGCCTTGAACAGGCGCGCGGGGAGCTGTTTTTT.

This chain uses TRBV5-6 with TRBJ1-1; D is unresolved. The length of the CDR3 is 15 residues. The V end was cut by 0 bases, the J end by 1 base, with 10 bases between. In germline, CDR1 is SGHDT, CDR2 YYEEEE. The CDR3 sequence is CASSLAMPSNTEAFF. In DNA, the CDR3 is TGTGCCAGCAGCTTGGCCATGCCATCGAACACTGAAGCTTTCTTT.

The chain is built from TRBV6-5 and TRBJ1-1; D remains unclear. This CDR3 comprises 15 residues. The germline V and J ends were trimmed by 5 bases and 0 bases, with 13 bases remaining between them. From germline, CDR1 is MNHEY and CDR2 SVGAGI. The CDR3 DNA sequence: TGTGCCAGCAGTCCTGCGATACGGCTGAACACTGAAGCTTTCTTT. Translated, it gives CASSPAIRLNTEAFF.

The chain couples TRBV10-2 to TRBJ1-6, with 10 bases aligning to TRBD1. CDR1 WSHSY and CDR2 SAAADI come from the germline V gene. Trimming took 3 bases from V and 13 from J; bases not matched to a gene: 12. The CDR3 runs 16 residues. The DNA of the CDR3 is TGCGCCAGCAGTGATACCTTGGGACAGGGGTTGTCCCCCCTCCACTTT. It is translated as CASSDTLGQGLSPLHF.

This chain connects TRBV4-1 to TRBJ2-4, with TRBD2 identical over 7 bases. Per the germline V gene, CDR1 is MGHRA and CDR2 is YSYEKL. The CDR3 consists of 17 residues. V lost 0 bases and J lost 9; bases outside the gene matches: 14. The DNA for the CDR3 is TGCGCCAGCAGCCAAGATTGGCCTAGCGGCCGGATGCGCATTCAGTACTTC. As protein: CASSQDWPSGRMRIQYF.

This clone was observed a handful of times. The CDR3 region is CASSTTEAKGDEQYF. In nucleotides, the CDR3 is TGTGCCAGCAGTACGACTGAAGCTAAGGGGGACGAGCAGTACTTC. The chain combines TRBV28 with TRBJ2-7; tentatively, D is TRBD1 (6 bases). The CDR3 covers 15 residues. V lost 5 bases and J 5 bases, leaving 19 bases between the germline ends. Germline CDR1 is MDHEN and CDR2 is SYDVKM.